A single sample gave rise to the 25 T cell receptor beta chains below, sequenced in a study of blood T cell repertoires in COVID-19. Repertoires were generated with immunoSEQ multiplex PCR, while TCRdb's copy carries only in-frame clones and drops some. The sample has about 150,000 clones, roughly 80% seen once. The specimen sequenced was peripheral blood. The receptors shown here come from a man in his forties or fifties with acute or convalescent COVID-19.

This chain uses TRBV28 with TRBJ1-2; D is unclear. Trimming shortened V by 5 bases and J by 6 bases, and 10 bases separated the two germline ends. This CDR3 is built from 12 residues. Per germline, CDR1 MDHEN and CDR2 SYDVKM. This CDR3 is CASSGRNDGYTF. The CDR3 DNA follows: TGTGCCAGCAGTGGCCGAAACGATGGCTACACCTTC.

This chain uses TRBV18 with TRBJ1-4; 7 bases are shared with TRBD1. V lost 0 bases, J lost 14 bases, and 6 bases stayed unmatched. Germline V CDR1 and CDR2: KGHSH, LQKENI. The CDR3 length is 13 residues. CDR3 in DNA: TGTGCCAGCTCACCACCGAGGACAGGTCTTCTGTTTTTT. Amino acids: CASSPPRTGLLFF.

The CDR3, as DNA: TGTGCCAGCAGTTACTCAGGCGGAACTTATAATTCACCCCTCCACTTT. It specifies CASSYSGGTYNSPLHF. The chain carries TRBV6-5 and TRBJ1-6, with D hard to call. V was cut by 0 bases and J by 4 bases, with 10 bases left in between. This CDR3 has 16 amino acids. From germline, CDR1 is MNHEY and CDR2 SVGAGI.

The gene calls are TRBV5-1 and TRBJ2-3; tentatively, D is TRBD2 (6 bases). Deletions cut 2 bases from V and 0 bases from J, with 13 bases between. The CDR3 runs to 16 residues. The germline CDR1 and CDR2 sequences are SGHRS and YFSETQ. Here the CDR3 DNA reads TGCGCCAGCAGCTTCCCCAGCGGGCTGAGCACAGATACGCAGTATTTT. Encoded protein: CASSFPSGLSTDTQYF. The variable domain in full, completed from reference TRBV5-1 and TRBJ2-3, reads KAGVTQTPRYLIKTRGQQVTLSCSPISGHRSVSWYQQTPGQGLQFLFEYFSETQRNKGNFPGRFSGRQFSNSRSEMNVSTLELGDSALYLCASSFPSGLSTDTQYFGPGTRLTVL.

The chain joins TRBV6-5 to TRBJ1-6; weak D call: TRBD1 (5 bases). In germline, CDR1 is MNHEY, CDR2 SVGAGI. The CDR3 covers 12 residues. V lost 3 bases and J 13 bases, leaving 10 bases between the germline ends. The CDR3 is CASSYLEGPLHF. The CDR3 nucleotides read TGTGCCAGCAGTTATCTGGAGGGGCCCCTCCACTTT.

The chain recombines TRBV7-8 with TRBJ1-3; D is possibly TRBD1 (6 bases). CDR3 length equals 15 residues. Between the trimmed V and J ends, which lost 3 bases and 0 bases, there was a span of 9 bases. Germline V CDR1 and CDR2: SGHVS, FQNEAQ. The CDR3: CASSLDRTSGNTIYF. The DNA for the CDR3 is TGTGCCAGCAGCTTGGACAGAACCTCTGGAAACACCATATATTTT.

This clone was observed a handful of times. The rearrangement uses TRBV19 and TRBJ2-4, with D tentatively TRBD2 (6 bases). Germline loops: CDR1 LNHDA, CDR2 SQIVND (reference sequence). The V end was cut by 9 bases, the J end by 0 bases, with 21 bases between. CDR3 length equals 17 residues. This CDR3 is CARRDCRILLAKNIQYF. The CDR3 DNA reads as TGTGCCAGACGGGACTGCAGAATACTACTAGCCAAAAACATTCAGTACTTC.

J is TRBJ1-1 and V is TRBV4-1; D not certain. CDR3 length: 15 amino acids. V lost 1 base and J lost 0, with 9 bases in between. Germline V CDR1 and CDR2: MGHRA, YSYEKL. Here the CDR3 reads CASSQASGMNTEAFF. CDR3 nucleotide sequence: TGCGCCAGCAGCCAAGCTTCGGGGATGAACACTGAAGCTTTCTTT.

In regard to this clone: Distinct nucleotide sequences in the sample also encode this CDR3. The V gene is TRBV10-3, the J gene TRBJ2-2, with D possibly matching TRBD1 (6 bases). The ends were cut back, 5 bases at V and 1 base at J, with 11 bases in the middle. Germline loops: CDR1 ENHRY, CDR2 SYGVKD. The CDR3 covers 15 residues. The CDR3 sequence: CAISSDRLNTGELFF. The CDR3 DNA is TGTGCCATCAGTTCTGACAGGCTGAACACCGGGGAGCTGTTTTTT.

Only one count was recorded for this clone. The V gene is TRBV7-8, the J gene TRBJ1-4, with a weak D call TRBD1 (6 bases). Germline V CDR1 and CDR2: SGHVS, FQNEAQ. Trimming took 5 bases from V and 8 from J, leaving 15 bases between them. The CDR3 is 14 amino acids. CDR3 sequence (DNA): TGTGCCAGCAGCCGGGGGGGGGCCGGCGAAAAACTGTTTTTT. As protein: CASSRGGAGEKLFF.

This clone has only a few counts. The chain has TRBV5-8 and TRBJ1-1; D gene uncertain. V was pared by 0 bases and J by 7 bases, with 10 bases between. The CDR3 extends over 13 amino acids. CDR1 and CDR2 from the germline V gene are SGHTS and YDEGEE. The CDR3 DNA reads as TGTGCCAGCAGCTTGGCGGCGCGGAATGAAGCTTTCTTT. It yields the protein CASSLAARNEAFF.

The genes are TRBV5-4 and TRBJ1-3; D call uncertain. Germline assignment: CDR1 SGHNT and CDR2 YYREEE (reference sequence). The V and J ends lost 0 bases and 0 bases respectively, with 7 bases between them. This CDR3 comprises 15 residues. CDR3: CASSLAGPSGNTIYF. CDR3 bases: TGTGCCAGCAGCTTGGCAGGTCCCTCTGGAAACACCATATATTTT.

J is TRBJ2-7 and V is TRBV21-1; the D call in the table, TRBD1, was not verified against the DNA. TRBV21-1 is shown as a pseudogene. This CDR3 has 19 amino acids. The CDR3 DNA reads as TGTGCCAGCAGCAGACCCCCCGGCAGGGCAGGGCTCGGCTCCTACGAGCAGTACGTC. Its protein product is CASSRPPGRAGLGSYEQYV.

The gene calls are TRBV3-1 (or the pseudogene TRBV3-2) and TRBJ2-7; a weak D match, TRBD2 (5 bases). The CDR3 has 12 residues. V gave up 0 bases and J gave up 8 bases, with 8 bases separating them. Germline V gives CDR1 LGHDT, CDR2 YNNKEL (reference sequence). Here the CDR3 DNA reads TGTGCCAGCAGCCAAGACCGGGAAAAGCAGTACTTC. This gives the protein CASSQDREKQYF.

This clone has only a few counts. The CDR3 nucleotides are TGTGCCAGCAGGGACAGGGGGACCTACAATGAGCAGTTCTTC. Residues: CASRDRGTYNEQFF. The chain carries TRBV6-5 and TRBJ2-1, with TRBD1 matching 10 bases. Losses at the gene ends were 6 bases for V and 2 bases for J; bases not matched to a gene: 1. This CDR3 region has 14 residues. The V gene's germline CDR1 is MNHEY and CDR2 SVGAGI.

The rearrangement links TRBV18 to TRBJ1-2, with 9 bases aligning to TRBD1. V shed 2 bases, J shed 6 bases, and the junction held 4 bases outside the gene matches. Germline V gene lookup returns CDR1 KGHSH and CDR2 LQKENI. The CDR3 has 14 residues. CDR3 residues: CASSPDTGGDGYTF. The CDR3 DNA is TGTGCCAGCTCACCAGATACAGGGGGCGATGGCTACACCTTC.

This clone was found a few times. The V and J genes are TRBV15 and TRBJ2-5, with TRBD2 as a possible D gene (6 bases). The CDR3 has 13 residues. Germline loops: CDR1 LNHNV, CDR2 YYDKDF (reference sequence). Trimming took 8 bases from V and 1 from J, leaving 11 bases between them. This CDR3 is CATQEGTQETQYF. The CDR3 coding sequence is TGTGCCACCCAGGAGGGTACCCAAGAGACCCAGTACTTC. Full variable domain (missing parts from reference TRBV15 and TRBJ2-5): DAMVIQNPRYQVTQFGKPVTLSCSQTLNHNVMYWYQQKSSQAPKLLFHYYDKDFNNEADTPDNFQSRRPNTSFCFLDIRSPGLGDTAMYLCATQEGTQETQYFGPGTRLLVL.

The J gene is TRBJ1-4, the V gene TRBV4-2; possible D gene TRBD1, 5 bases. V lost 2 bases and J 8 bases, leaving 12 bases between the germline ends. Germline V lookup: CDR1 LGHNA, CDR2 YNFKEQ. The CDR3 runs 14 residues. In DNA form, the CDR3 reads TGTGCCAGCAGCCAAAAAGGGGAGGGGGAAAAACTGTTTTTT. This translates into CASSQKGEGEKLFF.

This clone was seen a few times. The rearrangement links TRBV5-5 to TRBJ2-7, with TRBD2 as a possible D gene (5 bases). This CDR3 contains 16 residues. Trimming removed 0 bases from V and 0 bases from J, with 13 bases in between. In germline, CDR1 is SGHKS, CDR2 YYEKEE (reference sequence). CDR3 coding DNA: TGTGCCAGCAGCTTGGGGCTAGCCCTCCGCTCCTACGAGCAGTACGTC. This translates into CASSLGLALRSYEQYV.

This clone was counted between two and nine times. The rearrangement joins TRBV15 to TRBJ1-4; D is undetermined. CDR3 length equals 16 residues. V lost 0 bases to trimming and J lost 0 bases, with 8 bases between them. Germline V gene sequence: CDR1 LNHNV, CDR2 YYDKDF (reference sequence). The CDR3 is CATSRDRAATNEKLFF. The CDR3 nucleotides read TGTGCCACCAGCAGAGATAGAGCTGCAACTAATGAAAAACTGTTTTTT. The full variable domain, rest sourced from reference TRBV15 and TRBJ1-4, is DAMVIQNPRYQVTQFGKPVTLSCSQTLNHNVMYWYQQKSSQAPKLLFHYYDKDFNNEADTPDNFQSRRPNTSFCFLDIRSPGLGDTAMYLCATSRDRAATNEKLFFGSGTQLSVL.

This clone has only a few counts. CDR3 loop: CASSQVRPTSGVTDTQYF. The CDR3 nucleotides are TGCGCCAGCAGCCAAGTCCGCCCGACTAGCGGGGTAACTGATACGCAGTATTTT. The rearrangement joins TRBV4-1 to TRBJ2-3; 11 nucleotides agree with TRBD2. Germline assignment: CDR1 MGHRA and CDR2 YSYEKL. V trimming: 1 base; J trimming: 6 bases; junction bases outside the gene matches: 12. This CDR3 is 18 amino acids long.

This clone showed up just a few times. The chain uses TRBV27 and TRBJ1-6, with 10 bases matching TRBD1. V lost 5 bases, J lost 10 bases, and 8 bases stayed unmatched. Germline CDR1 MNHEY, CDR2 SMNVEV (reference sequence). The CDR3 has 15 residues. CDR3 loop: CASSIRGQGRSPLHF. The CDR3 bases are TGTGCCAGCAGTATACGGGGACAGGGGCGGTCACCCCTCCACTTT.

V gene TRBV3-1 (or the pseudogene TRBV3-2) combines with J gene TRBJ1-2; D perhaps matches TRBD1 (6 bases). Trimming removed 0 bases from V and 2 bases from J, with 10 bases in between. The CDR3 is made up of 15 amino acids. Germline loops: CDR1 LGHDT, CDR2 YNNKEL (reference sequence). The CDR3 DNA is TGTGCCAGCAGCCAAGATTCCACAGGGAACTATGGCTACACCTTC. It codes for CASSQDSTGNYGYTF.

The V and J genes are TRBV11-3 and TRBJ2-5; 9 nucleotides align to TRBD2. Germline values: CDR1 SGHNT, CDR2 YENEEA. The CDR3 covers 13 residues. V lost 5 bases and J lost 6; bases outside the gene matches: 4. CDR3 DNA: TGTGCCAGCAGCAGCGGGGGGCAGAAGACCCAGTACTTC. Amino acid sequence: CASSSGGQKTQYF.

The genes are TRBV5-6 and TRBJ2-3; perhaps TRBD2 as D (5 bases). CDR1 SGHDT and CDR2 YYEEEE come from the germline V gene. Trimming stripped 0 bases from V and 0 bases from J, with 5 bases between. The CDR3 is made up of 14 amino acids. In nucleotides, the CDR3 is TGTGCCAGCAGCTTGGGACTAAGCACAGATACGCAGTATTTT. Protein sequence: CASSLGLSTDTQYF.